The 17 T cell receptor beta chains below come from one sample, sequenced in a study of blood T cells in healthy people across ages. For the second PCR, which ran for about 6 to 11 cycles, a sample-barcoded 5' primer and a J-beta primer mix were used. TCRdb used MiXCR to reprocess the 5' RACE reads, holding one entry per CDR3 protein. The sample has 1.5 million to 2 million distinct CDR3 sequences, 28% seen once; the top ten hold 7% to 9%. The specimen was blood. The source is a woman aged 25 to 39 in good health.

The V gene is TRBV7-2, the J gene TRBJ1-4; D is perhaps TRBD1 (5 bases). Germline V gives CDR1 SGHTA, CDR2 FQGNSA. The CDR3 runs to 15 residues. Trimming removed 2 bases from V and 5 bases from J, with 12 bases in between. The CDR3 is CASSLSGLQNEKLFF. The DNA of the CDR3 is TGTGCCAGCAGCTTATCGGGGCTCCAGAATGAAAAACTGTTTTTT.

The chain uses TRBV28 and TRBJ1-2, with D uncertain. CDR1 and CDR2 from the germline V gene are MDHEN and SYDVKM. Trimming cost V 9 bases and J 1 base, with 12 bases left between them. The CDR3 totals 13 residues. The CDR3 region is CASVNIFNYGYTF. DNA of the CDR3: TGTGCCAGTGTCAACATTTTTAACTATGGCTACACCTTC.

Only a few counts were recorded for this clonotype. The chain carries TRBV12-3 or TRBV12-4 and TRBJ2-5; 7 nucleotides align to TRBD2. The DNA matches TRBJ2-7 better at its end, which makes the J call doubtful. The CDR3 is made up of 12 amino acids. The CDR3 is CASSRRGSEQYF. The CDR3 DNA is TGTGCCAGCAGTCGTCGCGGGAGCGAGCAGTACTTC.

This clonotype has a handful of counts. The chain is built from TRBV28 and TRBJ2-7; 11 positions agree with TRBD1. Trimming at V came to 6 bases and at J to 3 bases, leaving 10 bases not matched to a gene. The CDR3 has 16 amino acids. Germline V gene sequence: CDR1 MDHEN, CDR2 SYDVKM. In DNA form, the CDR3 reads TGTGCCAGCAGAGCAGGCCGGGGACAGGGGGACTACGAGCAGTACTTC. Protein: CASRAGRGQGDYEQYF.

This clonotype showed up just a few times. The chain is built from TRBV20-1 and TRBJ2-1; the match to TRBD2 covers 12 bases. CDR3 length: 15 residues. Looked up from germline, CDR1 is DFQATT and CDR2 is SNEGSKA (reference sequence). V gave up 5 bases and J gave up 7 bases; unmatched junction bases: 9. The CDR3 sequence is CSARPLAGGSNEQFF. The CDR3, as DNA: TGCAGTGCTCGCCCACTAGCGGGGGGTTCGAATGAGCAGTTCTTC.

This clonotype showed up just a few times. The V call is TRBV7-9, the J call TRBJ2-5, with D possibly being TRBD2 (6 bases). CDR1 and CDR2 (germline): SEHNR, FQNEAQ (reference sequence). The CDR3 runs to 14 residues. V was cut by 2 bases and J by 7 bases, with 14 bases left in between. CDR3 protein: CASSLSTGVGTQYF. In nucleotides, the CDR3 is TGTGCCAGCAGCTTAAGTACGGGAGTAGGGACCCAGTACTTC.

This clonotype was observed a handful of times. The rearrangement uses TRBV5-6 and TRBJ2-1; D tentatively fits TRBD1 or TRBD2 (5 bases each). The last part of the DNA fits TRBJ2-7 better; the J call may be wrong. The CDR3 is 17 residues long. Germline assignment: CDR1 SGHDT and CDR2 YYEEEE. The CDR3 DNA sequence: TGTGCCAGCAGCTCGGTCTCGGGGCAGGTTACCTACAATGAGCAGTACTTC. The encoded protein is CASSSVSGQVTYNEQYF.

The gene calls are TRBV4-3 and TRBJ1-5, with 10 bases fitting TRBD1. Germline CDR1 is LGHNA and CDR2 is YSLEER. V lost 7 bases and J lost 6; bases outside the gene matches: 12. CDR3 length: 16 amino acids. The CDR3 protein is CASIRVTGTGVQPQHF. In nucleotides, the CDR3 is TGCGCCAGCATCCGTGTCACCGGGACAGGGGTTCAGCCCCAGCATTTT.

The rearrangement joins TRBV24-1 to TRBJ2-5; the match to TRBD2 covers 7 bases. Germline V gene lookup returns CDR1 KGHDR and CDR2 SFDVKD. V lost 5 bases and J lost 3; bases outside the gene matches: 8. The CDR3 totals 15 residues. CDR3 DNA: TGTGCCACCAGTGGCCGGGAGGAGCGGGAAGAGACCCAGTACTTC. It is translated as CATSGREEREETQYF.

The rearrangement uses TRBV29-1 and TRBJ2-1; TRBD2 agrees at 8 bases. V lost 7 bases and J lost 0; bases outside the gene matches: 14. The length of the CDR3 is 17 residues. Germline V gene sequence: CDR1 SQVTM, CDR2 ANQGSEA. In nucleotides, the CDR3 is TGCAGCGCCGAGGGCCGCCGGGGGGGATTCTCCTACAATGAGCAGTTCTTC. Amino acid sequence: CSAEGRRGGFSYNEQFF.

The chain is built from TRBV4-3 and TRBJ2-1, with 7 bases that match TRBD2. Trimming took 0 bases from V and 3 from J; bases not matched to a gene: 8. The CDR3 covers 17 residues. Germline loops: CDR1 LGHNA, CDR2 YSLEER. The CDR3 protein is CASSQEVGLDIYNEQFF. The CDR3 bases are TGCGCCAGCAGCCAAGAAGTCGGACTAGATATCTACAATGAGCAGTTCTTC.

The genes are TRBV28 and TRBJ2-5, with D possibly TRBD1 on 6 matching bases. Judging by the DNA end, TRBJ2-7 fits better; the J call may be wrong. This CDR3 region has 15 residues. Germline lookup yields CDR1 MDHEN and CDR2 SYDVKM. CDR3 loop: CASSPGDGVRDEQYF. The DNA of the CDR3 is TGTGCCAGCAGTCCAGGGGATGGGGTAAGGGACGAGCAGTACTTC.

This clonotype was observed at least ten times. The V and J genes are TRBV20-1 and TRBJ2-7; D is uncertain. The CDR3 covers 14 residues. Trimming shortened V by 4 bases and J by 5 bases, and 18 bases separated the two germline ends. CDR1 is DFQATT and CDR2 is SNEGSKA in the germline V gene (reference sequence). The CDR3, as DNA: TGCAGTGCTATATCGCCCAATGACTGGAACGAGCAGTACTTC. It translates to CSAISPNDWNEQYF.

In its sample, this clonotype was seen a few times. The chain joins TRBV6-2 or TRBV6-3 to TRBJ2-5; 8 bases line up with TRBD2. Germline lookup yields CDR1 MNHEY and CDR2 SVGEGT. Trimming took 4 bases from V and 3 from J; bases not matched to a gene: 7. The CDR3 consists of 15 residues. The CDR3 DNA reads as TGTGCCAGCAGTTGGGATAGCGGGACAAAAGAGACCCAGTACTTC. Translation gives CASSWDSGTKETQYF.

Points on this clonotype: Possible read error: a much larger clone is one base away. The chain couples TRBV29-1 to TRBJ2-1; 7 nucleotides line up with TRBD1. The CDR3 is 11 residues long. Germline CDR1 is SQVTM and CDR2 is ANQGSEA. The trim removed 7 bases at V and 11 bases at J, leaving 8 bases unmatched. The CDR3 loop is CSGDSGHKQFF. As DNA, the CDR3 is TGCAGCGGGGACAGCGGACACAAGCAGTTCTTC.

This clonotype was counted only a few times. The V gene is TRBV6-5, the J gene TRBJ2-1; 11 nucleotides line up with TRBD2. There are 15 residues in the CDR3. Germline assignment: CDR1 MNHEY and CDR2 SVGAGI. V lost 2 bases, J lost 7 bases, and 4 bases stayed unmatched. CDR3 nucleotides: TGTGCCAGCAGTTACCCGATAGCGGGAGGGAATGAGCAGTTCTTC. As protein: CASSYPIAGGNEQFF.

The chain combines TRBV7-2 with TRBJ1-5; a possible D gene is TRBD1 (5 bases). The ends were cut back, 5 bases at V and 5 bases at J, with 13 bases in the middle. The CDR3 runs to 14 residues. Germline V lookup: CDR1 SGHTA, CDR2 FQGNSA. The CDR3 reads CASSVDSAYQPQHF. The CDR3, as DNA: TGTGCCAGCAGCGTCGACAGCGCCTATCAGCCCCAGCATTTT.